This TCR beta chain was identified in a study of T cell changes during pregnancy in multiple sclerosis. Profiled with immunoSEQ multiplex PCR; TCRdb holds only in-frame clones, not every one. The sample lists about 40,000 clones, 90% to 95% occurring once. CDR1 SGHRS and CDR2 YFSETQ come from the germline V gene. The germline V and J ends were trimmed by 4 bases and 8 bases, with 16 bases remaining between them. The CDR3 runs to 14 residues. The source is a female donor with multiple sclerosis, enrolled in a pregnancy study. The starting material was peripheral blood, obtained in the third trimester of pregnancy. The chain links TRBV5-1 to TRBJ1-3; D is perhaps TRBD1 (5 bases). DNA for the CDR3: TGCGCCAGCAGCCTCAGCGGAACGGGGGACACCATATATTTT. As protein: CASSLSGTGDTIYF.